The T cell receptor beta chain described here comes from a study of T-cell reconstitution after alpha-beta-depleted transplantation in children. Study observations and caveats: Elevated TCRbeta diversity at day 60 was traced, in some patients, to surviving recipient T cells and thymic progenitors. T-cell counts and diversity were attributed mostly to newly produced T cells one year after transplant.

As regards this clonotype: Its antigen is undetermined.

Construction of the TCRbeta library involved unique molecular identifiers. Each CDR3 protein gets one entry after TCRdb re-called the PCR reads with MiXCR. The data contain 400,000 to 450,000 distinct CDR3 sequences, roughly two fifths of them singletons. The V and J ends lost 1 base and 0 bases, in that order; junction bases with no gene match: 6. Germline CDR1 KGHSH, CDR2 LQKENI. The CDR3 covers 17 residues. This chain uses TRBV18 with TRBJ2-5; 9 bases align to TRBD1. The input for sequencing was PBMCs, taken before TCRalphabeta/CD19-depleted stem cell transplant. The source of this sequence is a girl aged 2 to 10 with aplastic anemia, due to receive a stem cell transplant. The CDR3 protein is CASSPLQGATHQETQYF. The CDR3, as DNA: TGTGCCAGCTCACCACTACAGGGGGCCACCCACCAAGAGACCCAGTACTTC.